What follows are 13 T cell receptor beta chains derived from one specimen sequenced in a study of OX40 agonist ivuxolimab in advanced cancers. Assay used: immunoSEQ multiplex PCR; TCRdb lists only in-frame clones, some missing. Of roughly 10,000 clones in the sample, less than 75% were seen once. This sample comprised CD4+ or CD8+ T cells sorted from blood, obtained in a trial of the OX40 agonist ivuxolimab. These receptors all come from an adult with an advanced solid tumor such as melanoma, head and neck, liver or kidney cancer.

This clone was detected only a few times. The V gene is TRBV28, the J gene TRBJ1-1; possible D gene TRBD1, 5 bases. Trimming took 4 bases from V and 3 from J, leaving 15 bases between them. The germline CDR1 and CDR2 sequences are MDHEN and SYDVKM. CDR3 size: 15 residues. CDR3 sequence: CASSSPLGGDTEAFF. CDR3 DNA: TGTGCCAGCAGTTCCCCTCTCGGAGGGGACACTGAAGCTTTCTTT.

The chain joins TRBV5-4 to TRBJ2-1; the D gene is possibly TRBD1 (6 bases). V gave up 3 bases and J gave up 10 bases, with 11 bases separating them. CDR3 length: 12 residues. Germline loops: CDR1 SGHNT, CDR2 YYREEE (reference sequence). CDR3 coding DNA: TGTGCCAGCAGCTCCACCGGGACAGAGCAGTTCTTC. It translates to CASSSTGTEQFF.

Turning to this clone: This CDR3 is also generated by other DNA sequences in the sample. The J gene is TRBJ1-2, the V gene TRBV9; D is uncertain. This CDR3 has 12 amino acids. CDR1 SGDLS and CDR2 YYNGEE come from the germline V gene. V lost 0 bases and J 5 bases, leaving 5 bases between the germline ends. The CDR3: CASSVGGYGYTF. The CDR3 DNA follows: TGTGCCAGCAGCGTAGGGGGTTATGGCTACACCTTC.

V is TRBV28 and J is TRBJ1-4; D perhaps matches TRBD1 (6 bases). Germline V gene lookup returns CDR1 MDHEN and CDR2 SYDVKM. The CDR3 runs to 17 residues. V was shortened by 7 bases and J by 1 base, with 19 bases between the two germline ends. CDR3 protein: CASTKMGGPGTNEKLFF. Written as DNA, the CDR3 is TGTGCCAGCACCAAAATGGGGGGGCCTGGAACTAATGAAAAACTGTTTTTT.

Written as DNA, the CDR3 is TGTGCCAGCAGCCCCCTGGACAACCTCAATACGCAGTATTTT. Residues: CASSPLDNLNTQYF. The chain carries TRBV9 and TRBJ2-3; D perhaps matches TRBD1 (5 bases). The CDR3 runs 14 residues. Germline V lookup: CDR1 SGDLS, CDR2 YYNGEE. V shed 4 bases and J shed 7 bases, with 16 bases lying between them.

The V call is TRBV6-1, the J call TRBJ2-5; 12 nucleotides align to TRBD2. After removal of 4 bases from V and 4 bases from J, the junction contained 10 bases not matched to a gene. Looked up from germline, CDR1 is MNHNS and CDR2 is SASEGT. This CDR3 spans 17 amino acids. The CDR3 DNA reads as TGTGCCAGCAGTGCTAGCGGGGGGGTCCTTTTCTTAGAGACCCAGTACTTC. It is translated as CASSASGGVLFLETQYF.

This clone was found once. V usage is TRBV19 and J usage is TRBJ1-1; 10 nucleotides match TRBD1. The CDR3 is 19 residues long. Germline V CDR1 and CDR2: LNHDA, SQIVND (reference sequence). V dropped 6 bases and J dropped 1; count of bases not matched to a gene: 17. The CDR3: CASSRGQGLLDWANTEAFF. In DNA, the CDR3 is TGTGCCAGTAGCCGGGGACAGGGGCTGTTGGATTGGGCGAACACTGAAGCTTTCTTT. Supplemented by reference TRBV19 and TRBJ1-1, the full variable domain reads DGGITQSPKYLFRKEGQNVTLSCEQNLNHDAMYWYRQDPGQGLRLIYYSQIVNDFQKGDIAEGYSVSREKKESFPLTVTSAQKNPTAFYLCASSRGQGLLDWANTEAFFGQGTRLTVV.

This clone has more than one count but fewer than ten. Other DNA sequences in the sample encode the same CDR3. The chain recombines TRBV15 with TRBJ1-5; D might be TRBD1 (6 bases). CDR1 LNHNV and CDR2 YYDKDF come from the germline V gene (reference sequence). There are 12 residues in the CDR3. The V end lost 9 bases, the J end lost 3 bases, and 9 bases lay between the germline ends. The CDR3, as DNA: TGTGCCACTGGACAGATCAATCAGCCCCAGCATTTT. Amino acids: CATGQINQPQHF.

V is TRBV19 and J is TRBJ2-2; D not resolved. The V gene lost 5 bases and the J gene lost 4 bases, with 5 bases spanning the gap. The CDR3 has 12 residues. CDR1 and CDR2 from the germline V gene are LNHDA and SQIVND (reference sequence). The CDR3 nucleotides read TGTGCCAGTAGTGCAGGCACCGGGGAGCTGTTTTTT. Amino acid sequence: CASSAGTGELFF.

This clone has just a few counts. CDR3 sequence reads: CASSEVKVMSGELFF. The CDR3, as DNA: TGTGCCAGCAGTGAAGTCAAAGTTATGTCCGGGGAGCTGTTTTTT. This chain links TRBV6-1 with TRBJ2-2; D remains unclear. This CDR3 has 15 amino acids. With 1 base removed from V and 6 bases from J, the gap between germline ends came to 12 bases. Germline V gene sequence: CDR1 MNHNS, CDR2 SASEGT.

This rearrangement joins TRBV7-2 to TRBJ2-7; TRBD2 matches 11 bases. Germline lookup yields CDR1 SGHTA and CDR2 FQGNSA. The CDR3 loop spans 16 amino acids. Trimming cost V 5 bases and J 2 bases; bases outside gene matches: 8. CDR3 region: CASSPFGLAGPYEQYF. CDR3 coding DNA: TGTGCCAGCAGCCCCTTCGGACTAGCGGGTCCCTACGAGCAGTACTTC.

This clone has just a few counts. The rearrangement joins TRBV5-4 to TRBJ2-2, with D possibly called TRBD1 or TRBD2 (5 bases each). The CDR3 loop spans 15 amino acids. Trimming took 0 bases from V and 4 from J, leaving 10 bases between them. CDR1 and CDR2 from the germline V gene are SGHNT and YYREEE (reference sequence). The CDR3 is CASSLVGVATGELFF. The CDR3 region has the DNA TGTGCCAGCAGCTTGGTGGGGGTCGCCACCGGGGAGCTGTTTTTT.

This chain joins TRBV29-1 and TRBJ1-1; D is undetermined. V gave up 4 bases and J gave up 1 base, with 4 bases separating them. Germline V gene sequence: CDR1 SQVTM, CDR2 ANQGSEA. The CDR3 is 11 residues long. The CDR3 DNA is TGCAGCGTTGTAAGGAACACTGAAGCTTTCTTT. Its translation is CSVVRNTEAFF.